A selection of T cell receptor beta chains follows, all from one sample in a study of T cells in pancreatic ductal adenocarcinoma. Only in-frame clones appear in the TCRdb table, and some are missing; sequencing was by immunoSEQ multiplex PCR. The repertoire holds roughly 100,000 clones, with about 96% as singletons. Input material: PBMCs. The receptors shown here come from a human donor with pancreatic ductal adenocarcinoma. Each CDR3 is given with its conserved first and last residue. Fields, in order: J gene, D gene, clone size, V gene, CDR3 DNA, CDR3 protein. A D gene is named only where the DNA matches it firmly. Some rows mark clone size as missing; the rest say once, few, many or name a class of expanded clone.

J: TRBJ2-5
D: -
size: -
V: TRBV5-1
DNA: TGCGCCAGCAGAGGAGCGGTTCAAGAGACCCAGTACTTC
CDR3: CASRGAVQETQYF

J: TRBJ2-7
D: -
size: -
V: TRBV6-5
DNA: TGTGCCAGCACCTTCGGTGGCGGGGAAACCTACGAGCAGTACTTC
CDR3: CASTFGGGETYEQYF

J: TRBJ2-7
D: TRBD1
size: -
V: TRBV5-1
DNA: TGCGCCAGCGCGACCCGGACAGGAAGCGCCTACGAGCAGTACTTC
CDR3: CASATRTGSAYEQYF

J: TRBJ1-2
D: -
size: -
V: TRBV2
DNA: TGTGCCAGCAGGGAAACAGGGTCGGGCGGCTACACCTTC
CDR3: CASRETGSGGYTF

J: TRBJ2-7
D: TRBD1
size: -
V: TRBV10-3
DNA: TGTGCCATCAGCTTATGGACAGGGAATTCCTACGAGCAGTACTTC
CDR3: CAISLWTGNSYEQYF

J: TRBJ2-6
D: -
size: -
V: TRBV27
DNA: TGTGCCAGCACCCGGACGGTCCGAGGGGGGGCCAACGTCCTGACTTTC
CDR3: CASTRTVRGGANVLTF

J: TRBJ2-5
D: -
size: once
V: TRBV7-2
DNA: TGTGCCAGCAGCTTAGATGGGGCGGTGGAGACCCAGTACTTC
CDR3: CASSLDGAVETQYF

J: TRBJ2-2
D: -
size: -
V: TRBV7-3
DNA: TGTGCCAGCAGCTTAATGGGGGCGACCGGGGAGCTGTTTTTT
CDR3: CASSLMGATGELFF

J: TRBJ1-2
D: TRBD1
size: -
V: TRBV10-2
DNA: TGCGCCAGCAGCCCCGGGACAGGGGACGGGAACTATGGCTACACCTTC
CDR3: CASSPGTGDGNYGYTF

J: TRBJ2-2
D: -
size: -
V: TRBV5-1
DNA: TGCGCCAGCAGCTTGGGAAGCCCCGGGGAGCTGTTTTTT
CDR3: CASSLGSPGELFF